The entry below gives a single T cell receptor (beta chain) sequence along with its context. In this sample, this clonotype turned up many times. No cognate antigen has been identified for it. The record has no base qualities; no much larger clone is one base away. Via the germline V gene (reference sequence), CDR1 is LNHNV and CDR2 YYDKDF. There are 13 amino acids in the CDR3, from cysteine to phenylalanine inclusive. The DNA shown is the 39-base CDR3, in frame from base 1. Trimming removed 7 bases from V and 8 bases from J, leaving 14 bases between the germline ends. TCR beta CDR3 regions were amplified from RNA transcripts. A first-round RT-PCR of the TCR CDR3 used the HTBI primer set with the Qiagen OneStep RT-PCR kit. Libraries were constructed in a second round of multiplex PCR, after which size selection and purification were performed. Libraries were sequenced paired-end with 100 bp reads on an Illumina HiSeq2000. Concerning the study's data processing: Raw data were processed with SOAPnuke, discarding reads with adapters, uncalled bases, mean Phred below 15, or no exact constant-primer or identifier match. COPE v1.2.5 was used to merge high-quality paired reads, and clonotypes were defined as unique nucleotide sequences. MiTCR v1.1 was used to align the clonotypes against IMGT TRBV, TRBD and TRBJ reference segments. The analysis included only V-J combinations with a frequency above 0.0001, which together covered over 98% of the repertoires. A TCS score was defined as the ratio of F50 (clonal expansion) to E x V (chaos), with BLOSUM62-based TCRdist applied between CDR3 peptides within each V-J. Welch's t-statistics and random forest reduced several hundred V-J features to fewer than 15, which were used in a naive Bayes classifier (R e1071). TCRdb trimmed the raw reads at Q25, called clones with MiXCR and kept productive beta chains. Identical CDR3 proteins give one entry, which carries the most common genes and DNA. TCRdb assigned the V and J calls; the authors' analysis was not used. The sample records around 350,000 distinct CDR3 sequences, approximately 13% of which are singletons. 9.2% of the sample belongs to the ten largest clones.

The sample comes from a study of T cells in Graves' hyperthyroidism and ophthalmopathy (dated by TCRdb to between 2018 and 2021). For context, the study as a whole: Peripheral blood was sampled at the time of initial diagnosis, prior to any treatment. TCR V-J signatures able to tell the groups apart were searched for in a discovery cohort of approximately 95 patients, of whom 40 to 45 had Graves' ophthalmopathy and 55 to 60 had stable Graves' hyperthyroidism. Whether ophthalmopathy could be predicted prospectively was tested in an independent validation cohort made up of about 18 hyperthyroidism patients plus 17 patients who later progressed to ophthalmopathy. The roughly 90 discovery patients were divided at random into training and test sets in a 7:3 ratio. In addition, the study compared T-cell repertoires in thyroid tissue and in blood from several Graves' hyperthyroidism patients. After blood sampling, hyperthyroidism patients were treated with methimazole at a starting dose of 30 mg daily, and ophthalmopathy patients were treated with high-dose intravenous methylprednisolone. The paper describes TCR Vbeta CDR3 sequencing of 140 or so peripheral blood samples, made up of around 41 ophthalmopathy patients, some 80 hyperthyroidism patients and around 17 progressor patients. Paper-wide results and their limitations: Most expanded thyroid clonotypes (frequency above 0.001) were also detected in blood, a finding suggesting that blood repertoires may reflect thyroid immune responses. In validation, progression to ophthalmopathy was predicted by the model with more than 65% sensitivity and 72.22% specificity, a median of around 5.9 months before onset. No statistical method was used to set the sample size in advance, and investigators knew the group allocation. Ophthalmopathy was separated from stable hyperthyroidism by a 13 V-J signature model, with roughly 88% sensitivity and roughly 81% specificity obtained in cross-validation and 80%/75% obtained in testing.

Stable Graves' hyperthyroidism was defined as no progression to ophthalmopathy during 18 months of follow-up. Hyperthyroidism patients were newly diagnosed, had a disease duration of under 2 months, and were aged 18 to 65 years. The study excluded patients with uncontrolled infections, other autoimmune diseases, pregnancy or lactation. Diagnoses relied on clinical symptoms, serum thyroxine and TRAb, thyroid ultrasound and orbital computed tomography. PBMCs were isolated from more than 8 ml of fresh peripheral blood by Ficoll-Paque density gradient centrifugation. Total RNA was extracted with Trizol reagent, and quality was checked on an Agilent 2100 Bioanalyzer.

This TCR was recovered from a woman younger than 35 with Graves' hyperthyroidism. The sequenced material came from blood. The rearrangement combines TRBV15 with TRBJ1-4, with the D segment identity uncertain. The nucleotide sequence reads TGTGCCACCAAGGAAGGGCTCGAGGAAAAACTGTTTTTT. This codes for CATKEGLEEKLFF. Reference TRBV15 and TRBJ1-4 proteins supply the regions before and after the CDR3; the full variable domain is: DAMVIQNPRYQVTQFGKPVTLSCSQTLNHNVMYWYQQKSSQAPKLLFHYYDKDFNNEADTPDNFQSRRPNTSFCFLDIRSPGLGDTAMYLCATKEGLEEKLFFGSGTQLSVL.